These 2 T cell receptor beta chains were all obtained from the same sample, sequenced in a study of CD8+ T cells in alopecia areata. Five or six patients had their CD4+ cells sorted into CD25+CD127- cells. In each case, RNA was isolated and then reverse transcribed into cDNA as the sequencing template. Measured with immunoSEQ multiplex PCR; TCRdb has only the in-frame clones, and not every one. The table has fewer than 40,000 clones, around 50% seen once. What was sequenced was CD4+ Tregs sorted from blood. Every receptor here comes from a human donor with alopecia areata.

V gene TRBV2 combines with J gene TRBJ1-3; unclear D gene. The ends were cut back, 0 bases at V and 2 bases at J, with 8 bases in the middle. The CDR3 spans 15 residues. CDR1 and CDR2 from the germline V gene are SNHLY and FYNNEI. CDR3 in DNA: TGTGCCAGCAGTGAAGCACGGGGAACTGGAAACACCATATATTTT. It yields the protein CASSEARGTGNTIYF. Using reference TRBV2 and TRBJ1-3 for the parts outside the CDR3, the full variable domain is EPEVTQTPSHQVTQMGQEVILRCVPISNHLYFYWYRQILGQKVEFLVSFYNNEISEKSEIFDDQFSVERPDGSNFTLKIRSTKLEDSAMYFCASSEARGTGNTIYFGEGSWLTVV.

The chain combines TRBV6-4 with TRBJ1-5, with D hard to call. Trimming stripped 0 bases from V and 3 bases from J, with 9 bases between. From germline, CDR1 is MRHNA and CDR2 SNTAGT. CDR3 length equals 15 residues. The CDR3 loop is CASSDSSVYNQPQHF. The CDR3 bases are TGTGCCAGCAGTGACTCGAGCGTCTACAATCAGCCCCAGCATTTT.